This T cell receptor (beta chain) was sequenced for a study of blood T cell repertoires in COVID-19. Study-level background: Samples of COVID-19 (acute and convalescent) were obtained from the United States, Italy and Spain.

Clinical history reported by participants formed the basis on which cohorts were assigned. TCRdb's table, derived via immunoSEQ multiplex PCR, lists solely in-frame clones and lacks some. This table has around 250,000 clones, 88% appearing once. Germline CDR1 reads SGHNT; CDR2 reads YENEEA. The CDR3 has 14 residues. Deletions cut 3 bases from V and 5 bases from J, with 13 bases between. This clone was observed a few times. The J gene is TRBJ2-5, the V gene TRBV11-3; perhaps TRBD2 as D (6 bases). The TCR was taken from a woman between 35 and 50 years old who had been exposed to COVID-19. Material: PBMCs or T cells enriched from blood (not recorded which). This CDR3 reads CASSLSSGSETQYF. Written as DNA, the CDR3 is TGTGCCAGCAGCTTGTCATCCGGGAGTGAGACCCAGTACTTC.